The subject of this entry is one TCR beta chain. Antigen unknown. These data come from a study of T-cell memory formation after mild COVID-19. One entry per CDR3 protein, called by TCRdb with MiXCR from the 5' RACE reads. The table shows some 410,000 distinct CDR3 sequences, with roughly a quarter occurring only once. The CDR3 loop spans 13 amino acids. With 4 bases clipped from V and 7 bases from J, the junction kept 4 bases outside the gene matches. Points from the study as a whole: There were some responding clones in pre-infection memory, which suggested that cross-reactive memory had joined. Mostly located in CM and EM were contracting CD4+ clones, with contracting CD8+ clones located in EMRA.

The clonotype comes from an adult woman who had mild COVID-19 (a few samples of this study predate the infection). Cell type and time point are not known. Sequenced input: PBMCs or a T cell subset sorted from them (not recorded which). The V and J genes are TRBV12-3 or TRBV12-4 and TRBJ1-1; 9 nucleotides agree with TRBD1. The CDR3 DNA is TGTGCCAGCAGTTGGACAGGGGCCAATGAAGCTTTCTTT. This gives the protein CASSWTGANEAFF.